This T cell receptor (beta chain) came from a study of beta chain features in type 1 diabetes. Study-wide findings and caveats: Significant though moderate, a shortening of TCRB CDR3s appeared in all four CD4+ subsets of Type 1 diabetes patients.

Expressed TCRB transcripts were sequenced, since all the RNA that had been isolated was reverse transcribed. The table came from immunoSEQ multiplex PCR; TCRdb's copy has only in-frame clones and leaves some out. This table has hundreds of thousands of clones, roughly an eighth appearing once. Details on this clone: The antigen is not known.

The V segment lost 3 bases and the J segment 1 base; nucleotides outside the gene matches: 3. Germline CDR1 and CDR2: LNHDA and SQIVND (reference sequence). CDR3 length: 15 residues. This clonotype was sampled from a young man with type 1 diabetes. Sequencing was carried out using naive CD4+ T cells from blood. The chain has TRBV19 and TRBJ1-5, with 7 positions matching TRBD1. CDR3 amino acids: CASSIDRASNQPQHF. The CDR3 DNA reads TGTGCCAGTAGTATCGACAGGGCCAGCAATCAGCCCCAGCATTTT.